The 10 T cell receptor beta chains presented below share a single source sample, sequenced in a study of regulatory T cells in long-lasting Graves disease. Time point reported: persistent/refractory GD, antithyroid drugs over 5 years with positive TRAb. After RNA was extracted from PBMCs, the TCR library was made from it. Sequencing libraries for TCR beta were prepared with iRepertoire HTBI primers and Arm-PCR of CDR3 regions. TCRdb ran MiXCR on the multiplex PCR reads and lists one entry per CDR3 protein. The sample has 450,000 or so distinct CDR3 sequences; around a fifth are singletons. Source: peripheral blood mononuclear cells (PBMCs), taken when the disease was refractory, from a patient treated with antithyroid drugs. The source of these receptors is a female donor with Graves disease.

Many counts were recorded for this clonotype. The rearrangement links TRBV7-2 to TRBJ2-7; 16 bases agree with TRBD2. Trimming at V came to 1 base and at J to 4 bases, leaving 4 bases not matched to a gene. CDR3 size: 17 residues. Germline assignment: CDR1 SGHTA and CDR2 FQGNSA. The CDR3 loop reads CASSLGGLAGGRYEQYF. For the CDR3, the DNA is TGTGCCAGCAGCTTAGGGGGACTAGCGGGGGGGAGGTACGAGCAGTACTTC.

This clonotype has only one observation. A read error may explain this, as a much larger clone is one base away. The chain is built from TRBV29-1 and TRBJ1-1; possibly TRBD1 for D (6 bases). The V gene lost 0 bases and the J gene lost 5 bases, with 10 bases spanning the gap. The CDR3 runs to 13 residues. CDR1 is SQVTM, CDR2 ANQGSEA, per germline. The CDR3 sequence: CSVEEIGGTEAFF. The DNA for the CDR3 is TGCAGCGTTGAAGAGATAGGGGGGACTGAAGCTTTCTTT.

In this sample, this clonotype turned up many times. The chain links TRBV12-3 or TRBV12-4 to TRBJ2-5, with D tentatively TRBD2 (6 bases). Between the trimmed V and J ends, which lost 3 bases and 3 bases, there was a span of 11 bases. The CDR3 is 14 residues long. CDR3 region: CASSFGGEKETQYF. CDR3 DNA sequence: TGTGCCAGCAGTTTCGGCGGGGAGAAAGAGACCCAGTACTTC.

This clonotype was counted many times. The rearrangement links TRBV28 to TRBJ2-7; 10 nucleotides align to TRBD1. This CDR3 is 14 amino acids long. J gave up 7 bases and V 6 bases, and 9 bases lay outside the gene matches. Germline V gene sequence: CDR1 MDHEN, CDR2 SYDVKM. The CDR3 coding sequence is TGTGCCAGCAGCTTGCGCCGGGACAGGGGTGAGCAGTACTTC. Translated: CASSLRRDRGEQYF. Supplemented by reference TRBV28 and TRBJ2-7, the full variable domain reads DVKVTQSSRYLVKRTGEKVFLECVQDMDHENMFWYRQDPGLGLRLIYFSYDVKMKEKGDIPEGYSVSREKKERFSLILESASTNQTSMYLCASSLRRDRGEQYFGPGTRLTVT.

This sequence joins TRBV2 and TRBJ2-2; 10 bases map to TRBD2. The CDR3 is 16 residues long. V lost 5 bases to trimming and J lost 4 bases; unmatched junction nucleotides: 7. Germline loops: CDR1 SNHLY, CDR2 FYNNEI. The CDR3 region is CASSSSGGAATGELFF. For the CDR3, the DNA is TGTGCCAGCAGTTCCAGCGGGGGGGCCGCCACCGGGGAGCTGTTTTTT. Based on the CDR3 plus reference TRBV2 and TRBJ2-2, the full variable domain is EPEVTQTPSHQVTQMGQEVILRCVPISNHLYFYWYRQILGQKVEFLVSFYNNEISEKSEIFDDQFSVERPDGSNFTLKIRSTKLEDSAMYFCASSSSGGAATGELFFGEGSRLTVL.

The rearrangement links TRBV7-9 to TRBJ2-7; D ambiguous. Per the germline V gene, CDR1 is SEHNR and CDR2 is FQNEAQ (reference sequence). CDR3 size: 13 residues. Between the trimmed V and J ends, which lost 1 base and 3 bases, there was a span of 7 bases. The DNA of the CDR3 is TGTGCCAGCAGCTTAGGGCAGTACTACGAGCAGTACTTC. It is translated as CASSLGQYYEQYF.

This clonotype was seen more than once but under ten times. The CDR3 end shows no conserved phenylalanine or tryptophan, and so a read error is likely. V and J are TRBV27 and TRBJ1-2, with D perhaps TRBD1 (5 bases). The length of the CDR3 is 15 residues. Germline assignment: CDR1 MNHEY and CDR2 SMNVEV (reference sequence). Between the trimmed V and J ends, which lost 0 bases and 2 bases, there was a span of 10 bases. The CDR3 coding sequence is TGTGCCAGCAGTTTATCGAGGGGCACCAACTATGGCTACACCCTC. Its protein product is CASSLSRGTNYGYTL.

The chain joins TRBV20-1 to TRBJ1-6; 11 bases match TRBD1. Germline CDR1 and CDR2: DFQATT and SNEGSKA (reference sequence). The CDR3 runs 14 residues. Trimming cost V 6 bases and J 11 bases; bases outside gene matches: 9. CDR3 DNA: TGCAGTGCGCGGACAGGGGGCGATCAAACACCCCTCCACTTT. Its protein is CSARTGGDQTPLHF.

This clonotype was seen just once. The chain uses TRBV19 and TRBJ1-3; a possible D gene is TRBD1 (5 bases). V lost 6 bases, J lost 2 bases, and 11 bases lay in between. The CDR3 is 14 residues long. The germline CDR1 and CDR2 sequences are LNHDA and SQIVND (reference sequence). DNA of the CDR3: TGTGCCAGTAGCACTTGGGGCACTGGAAACACCATATATTTT. Translation: CASSTWGTGNTIYF.

This clonotype was seen more than once but under ten times. The rearrangement joins TRBV6-1 to TRBJ1-3; 7 nucleotides match TRBD1. Unmatched junction bases numbered 7, after V lost 5 bases and J lost 0 bases. Germline-derived CDR1 and CDR2 are MNHNS and SASEGT. This CDR3 is built from 16 residues. Here the CDR3 reads CASSTNRGRSGNTIYF. CDR3 coding DNA: TGTGCCAGCAGTACAAACAGGGGCCGCTCTGGAAACACCATATATTTT.